This TCR beta chain was documented in a study of T cell repertoires in cytomegalovirus infection. Study information: Selection of CMV epitopes for the study included recently identified HLA-C-restricted and well-studied HLA-B-restricted ones. CMV infection together with matching HLA type was indicated by public TCR beta signatures. Points from the study as a whole: Cumulative frequency of public TCR beta families picked out carriers of CMV plus the relevant HLA. Predominance within the ex vivo response was attributable to HLA-C-restricted CMV-specific TCR beta clonotypes.

V shed 3 bases, J shed 7 bases, and the junction held 6 bases outside the gene matches. The CDR3 spans 15 residues. Germline CDR1 and CDR2: SGHDT and YYEEEE. TCRdb analysed the reads with MiXCR anew, one entry per CDR3 protein. The table shows about 71,000 distinct CDR3 sequences, with approximately 22% occurring only once. In regard to this clonotype: The antigen is unknown.

The V gene is TRBV5-6, the J gene TRBJ2-7; 14 positions agree with TRBD2. The sequence derives from a human donor in good health (CMV status not recorded). Some clones in this sample may be carry-over from other donors' samples. The starting material was CD8+ T cells from cultured PBMCs, obtained from culture after CMV antigen stimulation. The CDR3 nucleotides read TGTGCCAGCAGCTCCGGACTAGCGGGGGGCTATGAGCAGTACTTC. As protein: CASSSGLAGGYEQYF.